This entry lists 31 T cell receptor beta chains sequenced from one sample in a study of cytomegalovirus exposure and HLA in healthy donors. The PCR employed 60 Vbeta primers together with 13 Jbeta primers. TCRdb's copy holds only in-frame clones and misses some; the assay was immunoSEQ multiplex PCR. The sample has about 190,000 clones, approximately 80% seen once. Sequences were obtained from PBMCs. These receptors were collected from a woman between 45 and 60 years old in good health and CMV-seropositive.

The genes are TRBV2 and TRBJ2-7; no definite D call. Germline V CDR1 and CDR2: SNHLY, FYNNEI. The ends were cut back, 4 bases at V and 2 bases at J, with 9 bases in the middle. This CDR3 region has 13 residues. This CDR3 is CASSGQVAYEQYF. The DNA for the CDR3 is TGTGCCAGCAGTGGGCAGGTGGCCTACGAGCAGTACTTC.

As for this clone: The junction does not match germline at one end; this may be a read error. CDR3 coding DNA: TGTTCCAGCAGCTTAGTCACAGGGGACGGTGGCGGGGAGCTGTTTTTT. It yields the protein CSSSLVTGDGGGELFF. The V call is TRBV7-9, the J call TRBJ2-2; 7 nucleotides line up with TRBD1. The CDR3 totals 16 residues. Germline lookup yields CDR1 SEHNR and CDR2 FQNEAQ (reference sequence).

This clone was counted between two and nine times. The CDR3 loop reads CASSPSYSNQPQHF. As DNA, the CDR3 is TGTGCCAGCTCACCCTCGTATAGCAATCAGCCCCAGCATTTT. The J gene is TRBJ1-5, the V gene TRBV18; no definite D call. This CDR3 region has 14 residues. V was cut by 3 bases and J by 0 bases, with 6 bases left in between. CDR1 and CDR2 (germline): KGHSH, LQKENI.

The V gene is TRBV11-2, the J gene TRBJ2-3; D is possibly TRBD2 (6 bases). CDR1 is SGHAT and CDR2 is FQNNGV in the germline V gene. The CDR3 is 14 amino acids. V lost 6 bases and J lost 1, with 11 bases in between. This CDR3 reads CASRVGTRTDTQYF. Here the CDR3 DNA reads TGTGCCAGCAGGGTCGGGACTCGCACAGATACGCAGTATTTT.

V is TRBV15 and J is TRBJ1-2; D might be TRBD1 (6 bases). The CDR3 totals 14 residues. Per germline, CDR1 LNHNV and CDR2 YYDKDF (reference sequence). Trimming pared 0 bases from V and 2 bases from J, leaving 7 bases between. CDR3 sequence: CATSRDRGNYGYTF. The CDR3 bases are TGTGCCACCAGCAGAGACAGGGGAAACTATGGCTACACCTTC.

Only a few counts were recorded for this clone. The J gene is TRBJ2-6, the V gene TRBV19; D perhaps matches TRBD2 (6 bases). Germline CDR1 and CDR2: LNHDA and SQIVND (reference sequence). The CDR3 runs 18 residues. Trimming shortened V by 6 bases and J by 1 base, and 19 bases separated the two germline ends. The chain's CDR3 is CASSAGYKGASGANVLTF. The DNA for the CDR3 is TGTGCCAGTAGCGCGGGGTATAAGGGAGCTTCTGGGGCCAACGTCCTGACTTTC.

This sequence joins TRBV6-1 and TRBJ1-1, with TRBD1 matching 8 bases. Germline V CDR1 and CDR2: MNHNS, SASEGT. V shed 6 bases, J shed 5 bases, and the junction held 8 bases outside the gene matches. The CDR3 is 14 amino acids. CDR3 amino acids: CASSRPGGFTEAFF. CDR3 sequence (DNA): TGTGCCAGCAGCCGCCCAGGGGGCTTTACTGAAGCTTTCTTT.

This clone was detected once. The chain uses TRBV7-8 and TRBJ1-5, with TRBD1 as a possible D gene (6 bases). Germline V gene data show CDR1 as SGHVS and CDR2 as FQNEAQ. Trimming stripped 5 bases from V and 1 base from J, with 12 bases between. CDR3 length: 15 residues. The CDR3 loop reads CASSPTGFSNQPQHF. The CDR3 DNA reads TGTGCCAGCAGCCCTACAGGGTTCAGCAATCAGCCCCAGCATTTT.

This chain links TRBV15 with TRBJ2-1; D gene unclear. CDR3 size: 15 residues. Germline V CDR1 and CDR2: LNHNV, YYDKDF (reference sequence). V was trimmed by 0 bases and J by 4 bases, leaving 10 bases between them. This chain's CDR3 is CATSRDQNLYNEQFF. CDR3 nucleotides: TGTGCCACCAGCAGAGATCAGAATTTATACAATGAGCAGTTCTTC.

The chain uses TRBV2 and TRBJ2-3; tentative D call: TRBD1 (5 bases). V was pared by 2 bases and J by 5 bases, with 17 bases between. Germline V gene data show CDR1 as SNHLY and CDR2 as FYNNEI. The CDR3 is made up of 16 amino acids. The DNA for the CDR3 is TGTGCCAGCAGTGAATCAGTAACAGGCCGTAAAGATACGCAGTATTTT. Its translation: CASSESVTGRKDTQYF.

The CDR3 DNA sequence: TGCGCCAGCAGGGAAGGACAGGGGGCTTACTATGGCTACACCTTC. It encodes CASREGQGAYYGYTF. The chain carries TRBV5-1 and TRBJ1-2; 11 bases are shared with TRBD1. V lost 5 bases and J lost 3; bases outside the gene matches: 6. CDR1 is SGHRS, CDR2 YFSETQ, per germline. The CDR3 is 15 residues long.

A single count supports this clone. The chain carries TRBV6-6 and TRBJ1-2, with 8 bases that match TRBD1. The CDR3 length is 13 residues. Germline assignment: CDR1 MNHNY and CDR2 SVGAGI (reference sequence). J was trimmed by 4 bases and V by 7 bases; bases with no gene match: 5. CDR3 sequence (DNA): TGTGCCAGCACCAAAGGACAGGGCTATGGCTACACCTTC. Protein sequence: CASTKGQGYGYTF.

The chain links TRBV2 to TRBJ1-6; 9 bases match TRBD1. CDR1 and CDR2 (germline): SNHLY, FYNNEI. This CDR3 is 14 amino acids long. J was trimmed by 10 bases and V by 5 bases; bases with no gene match: 6. This chain's CDR3 is CASSRKQGASPLHF. CDR3 DNA: TGTGCCAGCAGTCGAAAACAGGGGGCATCACCCCTCCACTTT.

The chain has TRBV6-6 and TRBJ1-1; 7 bases agree with TRBD1. Trimming removed 2 bases from V and 6 bases from J; junction bases left unmatched: 9. Germline CDR1 reads MNHNY; CDR2 reads SVGAGI (reference sequence). CDR3 length: 15 amino acids. CDR3 loop: CASSYMQGVGAEAFF. In nucleotides, the CDR3 is TGTGCCAGCAGTTACATGCAGGGGGTTGGTGCTGAAGCTTTCTTT.

The chain carries TRBV5-1 and TRBJ2-5; 8 nucleotides line up with TRBD2. Germline V gene sequence: CDR1 SGHRS, CDR2 YFSETQ. With 0 bases clipped from V and 5 bases from J, the junction kept 9 bases outside the gene matches. The CDR3 consists of 16 residues. The CDR3 sequence is CASSLGAGAEGETQYF. The CDR3 nucleotides are TGCGCCAGCAGCTTGGGAGCGGGGGCCGAGGGGGAGACCCAGTACTTC.

This clone was seen only a few times. The CDR3: CASSRNTGELFF. The DNA of the CDR3 is TGTGCCAGCAGTCGGAACACCGGGGAGCTGTTTTTT. The rearrangement uses TRBV6-5 and TRBJ2-2; D not certain. The CDR3 contains 12 residues. Germline CDR1 MNHEY, CDR2 SVGAGI. V was clipped by 5 bases and J by 1 base, with 2 bases between them.

A remark on this clone: Relative to the germline gene, one junction end is altered; a read error may explain this. V and J are TRBV7-9 and TRBJ2-3, with 9 bases matching TRBD2. The germline V gene has CDR1 SEHNR and CDR2 FQNEAQ (reference sequence). The CDR3 sequence is 17 residues long. The CDR3 region has the DNA TGTTCCAGCAGCTTAGCGAGGGCTAGCGGGGAAGGGGATACGCAGTATTTT. The encoded protein is CSSSLARASGEGDTQYF.

V usage is TRBV11-3 and J usage is TRBJ2-2; TRBD1 is a possible D gene (7 bases). V was pared by 5 bases and J by 1 base, with 11 bases between. The CDR3 has 15 residues. Germline V lookup: CDR1 SGHNT, CDR2 YENEEA. The CDR3 region has the DNA TGTGCCAGCAGCGCAGGGGGAGGGAACACCGGGGAGCTGTTTTTT. It translates to CASSAGGGNTGELFF.

In this sample, this clone turned up once. The genes are TRBV5-8 and TRBJ2-3; the match to TRBD2 covers 10 bases. CDR1 is SGHTS and CDR2 is YDEGEE in the germline V gene. Trimming cost V 2 bases and J 1 base; bases outside gene matches: 4. This CDR3 spans 16 amino acids. The CDR3: CASSFTGTSGTDTQYF. The CDR3 nucleotides are TGTGCCAGCAGCTTTACCGGGACTAGCGGCACAGATACGCAGTATTTT.

This clone occurred a few times. The chain has TRBV7-2 and TRBJ1-1; D might be TRBD1 (6 bases). V lost 4 bases and J lost 1, with 10 bases in between. The CDR3 spans 14 residues. CDR1 SGHTA and CDR2 FQGNSA come from the germline V gene. For the CDR3, the DNA is TGTGCCAGCAGCTCCGGACAGACGAACACTGAAGCTTTCTTT. It yields the protein CASSSGQTNTEAFF.

V usage is TRBV6-4 and J usage is TRBJ2-2; D possibly corresponds to TRBD1 (5 bases). The V and J ends lost 5 bases and 1 base respectively, with 8 bases between them. The germline V gene has CDR1 MRHNA and CDR2 SNTAGT. This CDR3 is built from 14 residues. The CDR3 loop is CASSRQGNTGELFF. The DNA for the CDR3 is TGTGCCAGCAGTCGGCAGGGGAACACCGGGGAGCTGTTTTTT.

This clone was picked up one time. This chain joins TRBV7-2 and TRBJ2-5, with TRBD1 matching 7 bases. The CDR3 is made up of 14 amino acids. The V gene's germline CDR1 is SGHTA and CDR2 FQGNSA. Trimming at V came to 4 bases and at J to 7 bases, leaving 9 bases not matched to a gene. CDR3 nucleotide sequence: TGTGCCAGCAGCTCCCGGGACAGCGTGGGGACCCAGTACTTC. Amino acids: CASSSRDSVGTQYF. Full variable domain (remainder filled in from reference TRBV7-2 and TRBJ2-5): GAGVSQSPSNKVTEKGKDVELRCDPISGHTALYWYRQSLGQGLEFLIYFQGNSAPDKSGLPSDRFSAERTGGSVSTLTIQRTQQEDSAVYLCASSSRDSVGTQYFGPGTRLLVL.

The chain employs TRBV19 and TRBJ2-1, with TRBD1 identical over 12 bases. In germline, CDR1 is LNHDA, CDR2 SQIVND (reference sequence). The CDR3 loop spans 15 amino acids. Trimming removed 5 bases from V and 8 bases from J; junction bases left unmatched: 7. The CDR3 DNA reads TGTGCCAGTAGTCTGGGACAGGGGGCTATGTATGAGCAGTTCTTC. This sequence encodes CASSLGQGAMYEQFF. Variable domain in full (rest from reference TRBV19 and TRBJ2-1): DGGITQSPKYLFRKEGQNVTLSCEQNLNHDAMYWYRQDPGQGLRLIYYSQIVNDFQKGDIAEGYSVSREKKESFPLTVTSAQKNPTAFYLCASSLGQGAMYEQFFGPGTRLTVL.

Worth noting for this clone: The same CDR3 arises from other DNA sequences in this sample as well. The V and J genes are TRBV19 and TRBJ1-5; D is unclear. The CDR3 runs 13 residues. The germline V gene encodes CDR1 LNHDA and CDR2 SQIVND (reference sequence). V lost 3 bases and J lost 7, with 10 bases in between. The CDR3 DNA follows: TGTGCCAGTAGTATTCCGGGGAACCAGCCCCAGCATTTT. It codes for CASSIPGNQPQHF.

The rearrangement joins TRBV11-2 to TRBJ2-1, with D possibly TRBD1 on 6 matching bases. There are 16 residues in the CDR3. CDR1 SGHAT and CDR2 FQNNGV come from the germline V gene. V lost 1 base and J lost 3, with 13 bases in between. The CDR3 loop is CASSLAPDSYYNEQFF. In DNA form, the CDR3 reads TGTGCCAGCAGCTTAGCCCCGGACAGTTACTACAATGAGCAGTTCTTC.

The chain is built from TRBV5-4 and TRBJ2-7, with a tentative D call TRBD1 (5 bases). V shed 7 bases and J shed 3 bases, with 17 bases lying between them. The germline gives CDR1 SGHNT, CDR2 YYREEE (reference sequence). The CDR3 consists of 14 residues. The CDR3 is CASQGGESRYEQYF. CDR3 DNA: TGTGCCAGCCAGGGTGGCGAATCTCGCTACGAGCAGTACTTC. Looking up the rest from reference TRBV5-4 and TRBJ2-7 gives the full variable domain: ETGVTQSPTHLIKTRGQQVTLRCSSQSGHNTVSWYQQALGQGPQFIFQYYREEENGRGNFPPRFSGLQFPNYSSELNVNALELDDSALYLCASQGGESRYEQYFGPGTRLTVT.

The CDR3 DNA reads TGTGCCAGCAGCTCCGCGGGGCTAGGAAATGAAAAACTGTTTTTT. Its protein product is CASSSAGLGNEKLFF. V and J are TRBV6-6 and TRBJ1-4; D is perhaps TRBD1 (5 bases). Germline-derived CDR1 and CDR2 are MNHNY and SVGAGI (reference sequence). Trimming left V 6 bases short and J 5 bases short, with 16 bases between. This CDR3 spans 15 amino acids.

J is TRBJ2-5 and V is TRBV7-2; TRBD2 matches at 8 bases. The J segment lost 5 bases and the V segment lost 5 bases, leaving 7 bases of the junction unmatched. The CDR3 extends over 14 amino acids. The germline V gene encodes CDR1 SGHTA and CDR2 FQGNSA. In nucleotides, the CDR3 is TGTGCCAGCAGCACCGGGGGGGCCTACGAGACCCAGTACTTC. It encodes CASSTGGAYETQYF. Complete variable domain (other parts from reference TRBV7-2 and TRBJ2-5): GAGVSQSPSNKVTEKGKDVELRCDPISGHTALYWYRQSLGQGLEFLIYFQGNSAPDKSGLPSDRFSAERTGGSVSTLTIQRTQQEDSAVYLCASSTGGAYETQYFGPGTRLLVL.

A remark on this clone: An end of the junction does not agree with germline; a read error may underlie this. The chain couples TRBV4-3 to TRBJ1-6; the D gene is possibly TRBD1 (6 bases). There are 14 residues in the CDR3. Per germline, CDR1 LGHNA and CDR2 YSLEER. This chain's CDR3 is CVSSPGEGYSPLHF. CDR3 nucleotides: TGCGTCAGCAGCCCAGGGGAGGGATATTCACCCCTCCACTTT.

V and J are TRBV28 and TRBJ2-3; 13 nucleotides align to TRBD2. The CDR3 sequence is 17 residues long. V lost 6 bases to trimming and J lost 1 base; unmatched junction nucleotides: 7. Germline V gene sequence: CDR1 MDHEN, CDR2 SYDVKM. The CDR3 DNA sequence: TGTGCCAGCAGCGACCCCACTAGCGGGGGGGGCACAGATACGCAGTATTTT. It translates to CASSDPTSGGGTDTQYF.

The chain recombines TRBV7-9 with TRBJ2-2, with D perhaps matching TRBD1 (5 bases). The V end was cut by 1 base, the J end by 5 bases, with 8 bases between. Germline CDR1 reads SEHNR; CDR2 reads FQNEAQ (reference sequence). The CDR3 consists of 14 residues. Here the CDR3 reads CASSLGGATGELFF. The CDR3 coding sequence is TGTGCCAGCAGCTTAGGGGGCGCAACCGGGGAGCTGTTTTTT.